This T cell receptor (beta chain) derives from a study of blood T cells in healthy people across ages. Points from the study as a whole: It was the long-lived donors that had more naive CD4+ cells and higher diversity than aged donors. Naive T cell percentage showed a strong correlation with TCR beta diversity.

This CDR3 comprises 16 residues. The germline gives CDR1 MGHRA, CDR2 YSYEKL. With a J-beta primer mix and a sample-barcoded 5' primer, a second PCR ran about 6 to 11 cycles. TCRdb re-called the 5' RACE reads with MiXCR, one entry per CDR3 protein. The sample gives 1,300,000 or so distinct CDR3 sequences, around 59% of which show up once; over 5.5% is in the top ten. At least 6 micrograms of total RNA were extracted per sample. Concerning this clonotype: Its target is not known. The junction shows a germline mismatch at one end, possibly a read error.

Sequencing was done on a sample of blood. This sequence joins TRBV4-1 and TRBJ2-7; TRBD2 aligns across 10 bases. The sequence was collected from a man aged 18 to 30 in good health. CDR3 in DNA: TGCGCCAGCGGCCAAGGTCTAGCGGGGGTAACCTACGAGCAGTACTTC. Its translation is CASGQGLAGVTYEQYF.